This is a list of T cell receptor beta chains from one sample in a study of CD8 T cells in Susac syndrome. MiXCR was run by TCRdb on the immunoSEQ multiplex PCR reads, yielding one entry per CDR3 protein. The sample lists a few hundred thousand distinct CDR3 sequences; more than 70% were seen once. Sequences were obtained from CD8+ T cells from PBMCs. The receptors stem from a human donor with multiple sclerosis. The CDR3 runs from the conserved cysteine through the conserved F or W. Fields, in order: clone size, J gene, V gene, D gene, CDR3 protein, CDR3 DNA. D genes are given only for firm matches. Size is stated for part of the rows, as once, few or many counts, or as a class when the clone is expanded.

. | TRBJ1-6 | TRBV4-1 | TRBD1 | CASSQGDRENSPLHF | TGCGCCAGCAGCCAAGGGGACAGGGAGAATTCACCCCTCCACTTT
. | TRBJ2-1 | TRBV20-1 | . | CSARDYSVDEQFF | TGCAGTGCTAGAGATTACAGCGTTGATGAGCAGTTCTTC
once | TRBJ2-7 | TRBV9 | TRBD1 | CASGGQAPYEQYF | TGTGCCAGCGGGGGACAGGCCCCCTACGAGCAGTACTTC
. | TRBJ2-5 | TRBV15 | . | CATSRDLTEGQETQYF | TGTGCCACCAGCAGAGATTTGACAGAGGGCCAAGAGACCCAGTACTTC
. | TRBJ1-1 | TRBV30 | . | CAWSKALGAEAFF | TGTGCCTGGAGTAAAGCTTTAGGCGCTGAAGCTTTCTTT
. | TRBJ2-1 | TRBV20-1 | TRBD1 | CSARDHFKGATYNEQFF | TGCAGTGCTAGAGATCATTTTAAGGGGGCGACCTACAATGAGCAGTTCTTC
. | TRBJ1-1 | TRBV20-1 | . | CSAWDNRTEAFF | TGCAGTGCTTGGGACAATCGGACTGAAGCTTTCTTT
. | TRBJ2-1 | TRBV9 | TRBD2 | CASSVDPRSGLAGTYNEQFF | TGTGCCAGCAGCGTAGATCCCCGGTCGGGTCTAGCGGGGACCTACAATGAGCAGTTCTTC
. | TRBJ2-3 | TRBV28 | . | CASSLDAVTDTQYF | TGTGCCAGCAGTTTAGACGCTGTCACAGATACGCAGTATTTT
. | TRBJ2-2 | TRBV3-1 | TRBD2 | CASSPPNLAGRTGELFF | TGTGCCAGCAGCCCGCCAAACCTAGCGGGACGAACCGGGGAGCTGTTTTTT
. | TRBJ1-1 | TRBV19 | . | CASCNILNTEAFF | TGTGCCAGCTGCAACATTCTGAACACTGAAGCTTTCTTT
. | TRBJ2-7 | TRBV11-2 | . | CASSHDAPGYHEQYF | TGTGCCAGCAGCCACGACGCGCCAGGGTATCACGAGCAGTACTTC
. | TRBJ1-2 | TRBV6-1 | TRBD1 | CASYTGQGNHGYTF | TGTGCCAGCTATACGGGACAGGGGAATCATGGCTACACCTTC
. | TRBJ2-1 | TRBV10-3 | . | CAISSDPGFSSYNEQFF | TGTGCCATCAGTTCGGACCCGGGGTTTAGCTCCTACAATGAGCAGTTCTTC
. | TRBJ1-1 | TRBV19 | . | CASTASAQTNTEAFF | TGTGCCAGTACTGCCTCCGCTCAGACCAACACTGAAGCTTTCTTT
few | TRBJ1-1 | TRBV19 | . | CASSTTGYTEAFF | TGTGCCAGTAGTACTACTGGGTACACTGAAGCTTTCTTT
. | TRBJ2-7 | TRBV4-1 | . | CASSQDLSPASEQYF | TGCGCCAGCAGCCAAGATCTTTCCCCCGCATCCGAGCAGTACTTC
. | TRBJ1-1 | TRBV27 | . | CASSLRGRTEAFF | TGTGCCAGCAGTCTACGTGGACGGACTGAAGCTTTCTTT
once | TRBJ2-3 | TRBV27 | TRBD1 | CASSSLGQGLSTDTQYF | TGTGCCAGCAGCAGCTTGGGACAGGGGTTGAGCACAGATACGCAGTATTTT
. | TRBJ1-1 | TRBV6-1 | . | CASRHQNTEAFF | TGTGCCAGCAGACACCAGAACACTGAAGCTTTCTTT
. | TRBJ1-5 | TRBV15 | TRBD1 | CATTPNPGQADQPQHF | TGTGCCACCACCCCCAACCCGGGACAGGCCGATCAGCCCCAGCATTTT
. | TRBJ2-1 | TRBV5-6 | . | CASSTGHTSYNEQFF | TGTGCCAGCAGCACGGGACATACCTCCTACAATGAGCAGTTCTTC
. | TRBJ2-1 | TRBV20-1 | . | CSARNRVLYNEQFF | TGCAGTGCTAGGAACAGGGTGCTCTACAATGAGCAGTTCTTC
. | TRBJ2-2 | TRBV7-8 | . | CASSSWTANTGELFF | TGTGCCAGCAGCTCTTGGACAGCGAACACCGGGGAGCTGTTTTTT
. | TRBJ2-7 | TRBV10-3 | . | CAISESGKKSSYEQYF | TGTGCCATCAGTGAGTCGGGGAAGAAAAGTTCCTACGAGCAGTACTTC
. | TRBJ2-2 | TRBV19 | TRBD2 | CASSMSSGGAGELFF | TGTGCCAGTAGTATGTCCAGCGGGGGGGCCGGGGAGCTGTTTTTT
. | TRBJ2-2 | TRBV6-1 | . | CASSDTSNTGELFF | TGTGCCAGCAGCGATACCTCGAACACCGGGGAGCTGTTTTTT
. | TRBJ1-1 | TRBV30 | . | CAWEQGSNTEAFF | TGTGCCTGGGAACAGGGTTCGAACACTGAAGCTTTCTTT
. | TRBJ1-5 | TRBV6-2/TRBV6-3 | . | CASRYKGGQPQHF | TGTGCCAGCAGGTATAAGGGGGGTCAGCCCCAGCATTTT
. | TRBJ2-1 | TRBV5-5 | TRBD1 | CASSLSFQTGNNEQFF | TGTGCCAGCAGCTTGTCATTTCAGACAGGGAACAATGAGCAGTTCTTC
. | TRBJ1-1 | TRBV30 | . | CAWSQKTTEAFF | TGTGCCTGGAGTCAGAAGACCACTGAAGCTTTCTTT
. | TRBJ2-2 | TRBV2 | . | CASSEAWRENTGELFF | TGTGCCAGCAGTGAAGCATGGCGGGAGAACACCGGGGAGCTGTTTTTT
few | TRBJ2-2 | TRBV27 | . | CASSLSPDTGELFF | TGTGCCAGCAGTTTATCGCCAGACACCGGGGAGCTGTTTTTT
. | TRBJ1-1 | TRBV7-9 | TRBD1 | CASSTGVSTEAFF | TGTGCCAGCAGCACAGGGGTATCCACTGAAGCTTTCTTT
once | TRBJ1-1 | TRBV27 | . | CASSLMEQGEAFF | TGTGCCAGCAGTTTAATGGAGCAGGGTGAAGCTTTCTTT
. | TRBJ1-6 | TRBV9 | . | CASSMSGLSSPLHF | TGTGCCAGCAGCATGAGCGGCCTATCATCACCCCTCCACTTT
. | TRBJ1-2 | TRBV10-2 | . | CASRATDGYTF | TGCGCCAGCAGAGCGACAGATGGCTACACCTTC
. | TRBJ1-2 | TRBV28 | TRBD1 | CASKFWAGQDFGRGYYGYTF | TGTGCCAGCAAGTTCTGGGCAGGACAGGACTTCGGCCGCGGGTACTATGGCTACACCTTC
. | TRBJ1-5 | TRBV7-9 | . | CASSQGPELNQPQHF | TGTGCCAGCAGCCAGGGACCGGAGCTCAATCAGCCCCAGCATTTT
. | TRBJ2-7 | TRBV5-5 | . | CASSLNQGSSYEQYF | TGTGCCAGCAGCCTAAACCAGGGGAGCTCCTACGAGCAGTACTTC
once | TRBJ1-1 | TRBV12-5 | . | CASGLAGWAEAFF | TGTGCTAGTGGTTTGGCGGGGTGGGCTGAAGCTTTCTTT
. | TRBJ1-3 | TRBV30 | . | CAWSVPLPTEHSGNTIYF | TGTGCCTGGAGTGTACCCCTCCCCACAGAGCACTCTGGAAACACCATATATTTT
. | TRBJ1-3 | TRBV4-1 | . | CASSPAGGSHSENTIYF | TGCGCCAGCAGCCCTGCGGGGGGCTCCCACTCTGAAAACACCATATATTTT